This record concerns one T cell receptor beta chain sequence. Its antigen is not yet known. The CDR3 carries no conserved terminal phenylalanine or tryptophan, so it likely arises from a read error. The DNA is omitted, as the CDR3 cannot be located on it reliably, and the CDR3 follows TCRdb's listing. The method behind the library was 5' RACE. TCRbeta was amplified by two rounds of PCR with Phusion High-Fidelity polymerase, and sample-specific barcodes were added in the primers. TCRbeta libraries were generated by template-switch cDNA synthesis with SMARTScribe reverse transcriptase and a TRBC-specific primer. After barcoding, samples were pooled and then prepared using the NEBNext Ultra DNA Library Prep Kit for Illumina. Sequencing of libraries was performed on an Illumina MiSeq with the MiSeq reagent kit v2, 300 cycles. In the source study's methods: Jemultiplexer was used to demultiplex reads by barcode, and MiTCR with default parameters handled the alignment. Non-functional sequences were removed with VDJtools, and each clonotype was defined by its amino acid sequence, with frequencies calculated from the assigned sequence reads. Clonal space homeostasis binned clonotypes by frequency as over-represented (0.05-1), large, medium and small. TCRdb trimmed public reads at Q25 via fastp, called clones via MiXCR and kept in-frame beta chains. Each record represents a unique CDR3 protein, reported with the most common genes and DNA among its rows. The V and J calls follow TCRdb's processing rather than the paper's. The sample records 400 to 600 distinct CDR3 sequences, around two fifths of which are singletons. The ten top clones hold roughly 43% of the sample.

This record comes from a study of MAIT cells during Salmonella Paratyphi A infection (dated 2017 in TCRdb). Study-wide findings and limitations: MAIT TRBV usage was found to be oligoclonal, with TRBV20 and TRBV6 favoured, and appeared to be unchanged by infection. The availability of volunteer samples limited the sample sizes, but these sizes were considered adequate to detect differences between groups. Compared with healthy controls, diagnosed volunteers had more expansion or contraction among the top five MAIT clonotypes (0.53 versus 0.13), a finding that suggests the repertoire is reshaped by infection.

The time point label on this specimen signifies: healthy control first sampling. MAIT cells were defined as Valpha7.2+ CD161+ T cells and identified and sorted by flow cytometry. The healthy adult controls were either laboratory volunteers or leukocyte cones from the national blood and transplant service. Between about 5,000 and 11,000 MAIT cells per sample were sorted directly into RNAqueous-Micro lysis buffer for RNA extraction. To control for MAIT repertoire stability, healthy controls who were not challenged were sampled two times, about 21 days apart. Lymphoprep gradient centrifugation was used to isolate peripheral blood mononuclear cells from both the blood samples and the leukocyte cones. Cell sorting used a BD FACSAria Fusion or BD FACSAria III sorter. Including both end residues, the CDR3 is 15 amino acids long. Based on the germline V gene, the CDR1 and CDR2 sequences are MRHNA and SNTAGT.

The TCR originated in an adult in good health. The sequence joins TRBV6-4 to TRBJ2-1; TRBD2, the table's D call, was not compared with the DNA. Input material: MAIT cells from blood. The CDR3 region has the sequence CASSDGASGANEQLG.